The 5 T cell receptor beta chains presented below share a single source sample, sequenced in a study of CD8+ T cells in alopecia areata. This sample's treatment: oral pan-JAK inhibitor, 5-10 mg twice daily. Sequencing used cDNA as its template, made by extracting RNA and reverse transcribing it. Clones were sequenced by immunoSEQ multiplex PCR, and TCRdb holds only the in-frame ones, with some missing. This sample carries about 260,000 clones, 60% of them seen once, and the ten largest clones take 0.75% to 0.95%. Source: CD4+ T cells sorted from blood, taken at roughly week 53, from a patient treated with tofacitinib. These receptor sequences come from a human donor with alopecia areata.

The gene calls are TRBV14 and TRBJ2-1; the D gene is possibly TRBD1 (6 bases). CDR1 is SGHDN, CDR2 FVKESK, per germline. V lost 7 bases, J lost 3 bases, and 13 bases lay in between. This CDR3 has 14 amino acids. The CDR3 reads CASKGRGSYNEQFF. CDR3 bases: TGTGCCAGCAAGGGCAGGGGAAGCTACAATGAGCAGTTCTTC.

This clone came up many times. The chain links TRBV7-9 to TRBJ1-2; D possibly corresponds to TRBD1 (5 bases). Trimming took off 0 bases at V and 10 bases at J, with 6 bases between the two ends. The germline V gene encodes CDR1 SEHNR and CDR2 FQNEAQ (reference sequence). This CDR3 comprises 11 residues. The CDR3 is CASSLARDYTF. For the CDR3, the DNA is TGTGCCAGCAGCTTAGCCAGGGACTACACCTTC.

The J gene is TRBJ2-1, the V gene TRBV6-5; maybe TRBD2 (6 bases). There are 16 residues in the CDR3. Germline V gene lookup returns CDR1 MNHEY and CDR2 SVGAGI. V was shortened by 2 bases and J by 4 bases, with 15 bases between the two germline ends. As DNA, the CDR3 is TGTGCCAGCAGTTACGGGGACGGGGGAGTATACAATGAGCAGTTCTTC. It yields the protein CASSYGDGGVYNEQFF.

The V call is TRBV4-1, the J call TRBJ1-2; D uncertain. Trimming cost V 5 bases and J 2 bases, with 15 bases left between them. The CDR3 loop spans 15 amino acids. Germline CDR1 MGHRA, CDR2 YSYEKL. CDR3 sequence reads: CASSDHVSFNYGYTF. For the CDR3, the DNA is TGCGCCAGCAGCGATCACGTCTCCTTCAACTATGGCTACACCTTC.

The genes are TRBV6-6 and TRBJ1-2; D call uncertain. CDR1 and CDR2 from the germline V gene are MNHNY and SVGAGI (reference sequence). V lost 2 bases, J lost 6 bases, and 4 bases lay in between. The CDR3 totals 11 residues. The CDR3 sequence: CASSYRDGYTF. The CDR3, as DNA: TGTGCCAGCAGTTACAGGGATGGCTACACCTTC.